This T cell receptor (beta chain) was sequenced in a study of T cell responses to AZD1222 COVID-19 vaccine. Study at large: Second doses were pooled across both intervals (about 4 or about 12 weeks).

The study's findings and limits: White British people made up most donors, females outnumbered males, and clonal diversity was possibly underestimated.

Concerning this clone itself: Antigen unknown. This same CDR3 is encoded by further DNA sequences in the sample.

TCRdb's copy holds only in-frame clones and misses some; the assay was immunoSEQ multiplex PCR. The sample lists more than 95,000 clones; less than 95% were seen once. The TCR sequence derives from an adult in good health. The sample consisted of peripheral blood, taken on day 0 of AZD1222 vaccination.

The CDR3 DNA sequence: TGTGCCAGCAGTTCTAGCGGCCTTTACAATGAGCAGTTCTTC. Protein: CASSSSGLYNEQFF. V gene TRBV27 combines with J gene TRBJ2-1; 7 positions agree with TRBD2. The CDR3 covers 14 residues. CDR1 is MNHEY, CDR2 SMNVEV, per germline (reference sequence). V trimming: 4 bases; J trimming: 4 bases; junction bases outside the gene matches: 4.